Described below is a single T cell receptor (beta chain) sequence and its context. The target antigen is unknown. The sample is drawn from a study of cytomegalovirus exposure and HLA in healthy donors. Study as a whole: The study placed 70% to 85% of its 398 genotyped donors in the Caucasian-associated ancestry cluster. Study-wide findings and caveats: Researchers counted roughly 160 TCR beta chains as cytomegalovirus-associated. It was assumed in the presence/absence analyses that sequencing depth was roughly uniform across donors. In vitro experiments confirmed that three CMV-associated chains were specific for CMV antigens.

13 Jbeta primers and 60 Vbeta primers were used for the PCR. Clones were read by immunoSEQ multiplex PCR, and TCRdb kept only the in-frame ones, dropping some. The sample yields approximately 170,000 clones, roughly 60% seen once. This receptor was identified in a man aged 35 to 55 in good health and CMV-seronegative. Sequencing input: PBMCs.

As DNA, the CDR3 is TGTGCTAGTGGTAACGGGGAGGGGAAACTGTTTTTT. Translation: CASGNGEGKLFF. This chain joins TRBV12-5 and TRBJ1-4; D is possibly TRBD1 (5 bases). The CDR3 spans 12 residues. Trimming cost V 5 bases and J 11 bases, with 12 bases left between them. In germline, CDR1 is LGHNT, CDR2 FRNRAP.